This record looks at one T cell receptor (beta chain) sequence and its context. These data come from a study of blood T cell repertoires in COVID-19. Study information: Some COVID-19 samples were acute and others convalescent; all came from the United States, Italy and Spain.

The CDR3 is 20 residues long. The V and J ends lost 2 bases and 6 bases respectively, with 30 bases between them. CDR1 is SGHNT and CDR2 is YENEEA in the germline V gene. As handled by the study authors: Reference gene primer amplification gave estimated nucleated cell counts. Generated by immunoSEQ multiplex PCR, the TCRdb table keeps only in-frame clones and is missing some. The V and J calls and clone size are taken from that table; D and trimming were inferred from the DNA. Among around 330,000 clones listed, around 89% were seen once. Sequencing used peripheral blood. The rearrangement uses TRBV11-3 and TRBJ2-3; tentative D call: TRBD1 (5 bases). The TCR sequence derives from a woman aged 45-65 years with active or convalescent COVID-19. The CDR3 region has the DNA TGTGCCAGCAGCTTATTTTGGGTTTTTCCCCGCCAGGGCTGCCCGGATACGCAGTATTTT. Translating gives CASSLFWVFPRQGCPDTQYF.